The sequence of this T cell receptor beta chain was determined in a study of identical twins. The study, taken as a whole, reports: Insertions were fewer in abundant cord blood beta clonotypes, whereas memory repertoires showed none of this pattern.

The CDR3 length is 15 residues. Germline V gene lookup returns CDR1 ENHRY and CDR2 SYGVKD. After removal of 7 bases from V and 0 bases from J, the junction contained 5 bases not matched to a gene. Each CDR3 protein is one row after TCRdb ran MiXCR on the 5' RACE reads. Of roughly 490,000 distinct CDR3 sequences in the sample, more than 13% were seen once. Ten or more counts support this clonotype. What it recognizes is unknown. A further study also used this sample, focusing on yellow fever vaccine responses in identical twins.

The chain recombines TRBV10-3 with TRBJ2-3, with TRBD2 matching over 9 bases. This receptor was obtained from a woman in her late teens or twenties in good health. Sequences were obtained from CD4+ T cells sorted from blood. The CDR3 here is CAITSSGTSTDTQYF. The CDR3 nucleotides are TGTGCCATCACATCTAGCGGGACAAGCACAGATACGCAGTATTTT.